This paragraph covers one T cell receptor (beta chain) sequence. In TCRdb, the 5' RACE reads were re-called with MiXCR into one record per CDR3 protein. The sample consists of a few hundred thousand distinct CDR3 sequences, over 25% of them appearing once. V lost 2 bases to trimming and J lost 9 bases; unmatched junction nucleotides: 7. CDR3 size: 14 residues. Germline V gene sequence: CDR1 LGHDT, CDR2 YNNKEL (reference sequence). This sample stems from a study of T-cell memory formation after mild COVID-19. The V and J genes are TRBV3-1 and TRBJ2-5; 9 nucleotides align to TRBD2. The receptor was derived from an adult woman who had mild COVID-19 (a few samples of this study predate the infection). Cell type and time point are not known. Sequenced input: PBMCs or a T cell subset sorted from them (not recorded which). In nucleotides, the CDR3 is TGTGCCAGCAGCCAAATGGCGGGGGGGCAGGCCCAGTACTTC. It encodes CASSQMAGGQAQYF.